This TCR beta chain was found in a study of CD4+ T cells in melanoma. Study conclusions and caveats: A reported correlation linked neoantigen-specific CD4+ T cells to CD8+, macrophage and B cell function. Reportedly, melanoma neoantigen-specific CD4+ T cells showed varied differentiation states.

This table comes from immunoSEQ multiplex PCR, and its TCRdb copy is limited to in-frame clones, with some not included. The sample shows some 21,000 clones, roughly 87% of them seen only once. This clone occurred once. The antigen remains undetermined. Sequence at one end of the junction differs from germline and may be a read error. Sequencing was performed on cells from a culture (not recorded whether cultured in vitro). This receptor was obtained from a human donor with melanoma.

CDR3 nucleotides: TGCGCCAGCACCCCAAAGGAGATTCGTGAAGAAAGACTGTTTTTT. Translation: CASTPKEIREERLFF. The V gene is TRBV4-1, the J gene TRBJ1-4; no firm D call. This CDR3 is built from 15 residues. Germline lookup yields CDR1 MGHRA and CDR2 YSYEKL.